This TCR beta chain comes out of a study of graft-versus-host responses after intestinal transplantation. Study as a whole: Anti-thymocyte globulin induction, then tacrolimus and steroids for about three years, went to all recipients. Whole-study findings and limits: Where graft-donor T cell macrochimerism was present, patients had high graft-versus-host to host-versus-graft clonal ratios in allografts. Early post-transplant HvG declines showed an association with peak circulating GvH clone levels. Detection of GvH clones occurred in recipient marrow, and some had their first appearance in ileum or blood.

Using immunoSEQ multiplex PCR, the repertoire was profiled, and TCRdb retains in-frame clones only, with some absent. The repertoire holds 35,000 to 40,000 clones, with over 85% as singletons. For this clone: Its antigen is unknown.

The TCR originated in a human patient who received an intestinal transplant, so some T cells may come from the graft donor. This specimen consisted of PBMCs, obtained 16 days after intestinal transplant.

DNA of the CDR3: TGTGCCAGCAGCTTGGGACAGGGCGATGCGTTTTTT. It encodes CASSLGQGDAFF. The chain has TRBV5-6 and TRBJ1-4; 7 bases agree with TRBD1. The length of the CDR3 is 12 residues. Germline trimming cut 0 bases from V and 16 bases from J; bases unmatched to any gene: 6. CDR1 is SGHDT and CDR2 is YYEEEE in the germline V gene.